Below are 8 T cell receptor beta chains sequenced from a single sample in a study of Ad26.COV2.S vaccination and SARS-CoV-2 variants. The treatment here: some 20 received Ad26.COV2.S at low or high dose, single or two shots; roughly 5 received placebo; per-sample allocation not given. Material that was analyzed had been drawn on day 63 after the first vaccine or placebo injection. Sequencing was performed with immunoSEQ multiplex PCR; in TCRdb, only in-frame clones are kept and a portion is missing. This table holds about 400,000 clones, roughly nine tenths found once. Specimen: peripheral blood, collected in a trial of Ad26.COV2.S vaccine versus placebo. The receptors stem from a person aged 18 to 65 who received the Ad26.COV2.S COVID-19 vaccine or a placebo.

The chain couples TRBV19 to TRBJ1-5; possibly TRBD1 for D (6 bases). CDR3 length: 17 residues. Germline loops: CDR1 LNHDA, CDR2 SQIVND (reference sequence). Trimming pared 5 bases from V and 4 bases from J, leaving 21 bases between. The CDR3 DNA sequence: TGTGCCAGTAGTCCCGGACTATACAGGGCCCGGAATCAGCCCCAGCATTTT. Its translation: CASSPGLYRARNQPQHF.

The J gene is TRBJ2-1, the V gene TRBV11-3; tentatively, D is TRBD2 (6 bases). Germline V gene sequence: CDR1 SGHNT, CDR2 YENEEA. This CDR3 region has 15 residues. With 5 bases removed from V and 15 bases from J, the gap between germline ends came to 26 bases. This CDR3 is CASSLLPGLNNERFF. In DNA, the CDR3 is TGTGCCAGCAGCCTCCTCCCGGGACTGAACAATGAACGGTTCTTC.

The chain links TRBV7-6 to TRBJ2-3, with 11 nucleotides matching TRBD2. J was trimmed by 0 bases and V by 0 bases; bases with no gene match: 5. The V gene's germline CDR1 is SGHVS and CDR2 FNYEAQ. This CDR3 has 18 residues. The chain's CDR3 is CASSLALAGALSTDTQYF. The CDR3 nucleotides are TGTGCCAGCAGCTTAGCACTAGCGGGGGCCCTTAGCACAGATACGCAGTATTTT.

The chain recombines TRBV29-1 with TRBJ1-2, with D maybe TRBD1 (6 bases). The CDR3 loop spans 12 amino acids. V was clipped by 6 bases and J by 3 bases, with 11 bases between them. Germline-derived CDR1 and CDR2 are SQVTM and ANQGSEA. The CDR3 DNA reads as TGCAGCGTGACAGGTACCTACTATGGCTACACCTTC. Protein: CSVTGTYYGYTF. Using reference TRBV29-1 and TRBJ1-2 for the parts outside the CDR3, the full variable domain is SAVISQKPSRDICQRGTSLTIQCQVDSQVTMMFWYRQQPGQSLTLIATANQGSEATYESGFVIDKFPISRPNLTFSTLTVSNMSPEDSSIYLCSVTGTYYGYTFGSGTRLTVV.

CDR3 sequence reads: CASSTNSGNSYNEQFF. The DNA for the CDR3 is TGTGCCAGTAGTACCAATAGCGGAAACTCCTACAATGAGCAGTTCTTC. The chain employs TRBV19 and TRBJ2-1; a weak D match, TRBD2 (6 bases). Germline CDR1 reads LNHDA; CDR2 reads SQIVND (reference sequence). V lost 4 bases and J lost 0, with 13 bases in between. There are 16 residues in the CDR3.

This clone appeared a few times. The CDR3 loop reads CASSSNRGRLYGYTF. CDR3 nucleotide sequence: TGTGCCAGCAGTTCCAACAGGGGACGCCTCTATGGCTACACCTTC. The gene calls are TRBV6-5 and TRBJ1-2; 7 bases are a match to TRBD1. The CDR3 is 15 amino acids. Germline assignment: CDR1 MNHEY and CDR2 SVGAGI. Trimming cost V 4 bases and J 4 bases; bases outside gene matches: 9.

This sequence joins TRBV6-5 and TRBJ1-5; perhaps TRBD1 as D (6 bases). CDR1 is MNHEY and CDR2 is SVGAGI in the germline V gene. Between the trimmed V and J ends, which lost 0 bases and 7 bases, there was a span of 13 bases. The CDR3 is made up of 15 amino acids. CDR3 protein: CASSYSPEGGQPQHF. The CDR3 nucleotides are TGTGCCAGCAGTTACTCCCCCGAAGGGGGGCAGCCCCAGCATTTT.

The chain recombines TRBV5-4 with TRBJ1-1; no firm D call. Germline V CDR1 and CDR2: SGHNT, YYREEE (reference sequence). Between the trimmed V and J ends, which lost 0 bases and 6 bases, there was a span of 9 bases. This CDR3 spans 13 amino acids. Here the CDR3 reads CASSLGAGAEAFF. CDR3 nucleotide sequence: TGTGCCAGCAGCTTGGGGGCCGGTGCTGAAGCTTTCTTT.